The 12 T cell receptor beta chains below were found in one sample sequenced in a study of blood T cell repertoires in COVID-19. The repertoire was sequenced with immunoSEQ multiplex PCR; TCRdb's copy has only in-frame clones and lacks some. The sample shows 20,000 or so clones, 86% of them seen only once. The specimen was peripheral blood. The origin of the receptors is a human donor with acute or convalescent COVID-19. The donor label of this sample is uncertain.

The CDR3 bases are TGTGCCAGCAGTGACTCGGGACAGACCTACGAGCAGTACTTC. It translates to CASSDSGQTYEQYF. The chain uses TRBV2 and TRBJ2-7, with 7 bases matching TRBD1. Trimming took 3 bases from V and 2 from J; bases not matched to a gene: 4. This CDR3 region has 14 residues. The V gene's germline CDR1 is SNHLY and CDR2 FYNNEI.

This chain connects TRBV7-6 to TRBJ1-4; possibly TRBD1 for D (5 bases). The CDR3 consists of 13 residues. Per the germline V gene, CDR1 is SGHVS and CDR2 is FNYEAQ. V lost 1 base and J lost 10, with 10 bases in between. For the CDR3, the DNA is TGTGCCAGCAGCTTAGGAACCCAGGGAAAACTGTTTTTT. Its protein product is CASSLGTQGKLFF. The full variable domain, its missing parts supplied by reference TRBV7-6 and TRBJ1-4, is GAGVSQSPRYKVTKRGQDVALRCDPISGHVSLYWYRQALGQGPEFLTYFNYEAQQDKSGLPNDRFSAERPEGSISTLTIQRTEQRDSAMYRCASSLGTQGKLFFGSGTQLSVL.

The chain has TRBV4-2 and TRBJ1-2, with D perhaps TRBD1 (5 bases). The CDR3 sequence is 18 residues long. Germline V lookup: CDR1 LGHNA, CDR2 YNFKEQ. Trimming removed 3 bases from V and 8 bases from J, with 28 bases in between. The CDR3 here is CASSHQNPRVSPVPGYTF. The CDR3, as DNA: TGTGCCAGCAGCCACCAGAATCCCAGGGTTTCCCCGGTCCCGGGCTACACCTTC.

The chain joins TRBV6-2 or TRBV6-3 to TRBJ2-1, with 12 bases fitting TRBD2. CDR1 is MNHEY, CDR2 SVGEGT, per germline. This CDR3 has 15 residues. V lost 6 bases to trimming and J lost 9 bases; unmatched junction nucleotides: 9. CDR3 in amino acids: CASSPTSGRRSEQFF. The CDR3 nucleotides are TGTGCCAGCAGCCCGACTAGCGGGAGACGGAGTGAGCAGTTCTTC.

The gene calls are TRBV4-1 and TRBJ2-5; 7 nucleotides agree with TRBD1. The germline V gene encodes CDR1 MGHRA and CDR2 YSYEKL. This CDR3 contains 15 residues. V shed 4 bases, J shed 0 bases, and the junction held 5 bases outside the gene matches. The CDR3 sequence: CASSPGQEYQETQYF. The CDR3 nucleotides read TGCGCCAGCAGCCCTGGACAGGAGTACCAAGAGACCCAGTACTTC.

The rearrangement links TRBV19 to TRBJ2-3; the match to TRBD2 covers 12 bases. The junction had 1 base not matched to a gene; V was cut back by 1 base and J by 5 bases. CDR3 length: 15 residues. From germline, CDR1 is LNHDA and CDR2 SQIVND (reference sequence). The CDR3 reads CASSIVLAGGDTQYF. DNA for the CDR3: TGTGCCAGTAGTATAGTACTAGCGGGAGGAGATACGCAGTATTTT.

The rearrangement joins TRBV12-3 or TRBV12-4 to TRBJ1-2; 9 bases are a match to TRBD1. CDR3 length: 13 residues. Trimming cost V 8 bases and J 8 bases; bases outside gene matches: 9. The CDR3 sequence is CASSGQGFLGYTF. The CDR3 region has the DNA TGTGCCAGCTCGGGACAGGGCTTTCTAGGCTACACCTTC.

This chain uses TRBV19 with TRBJ1-2, with 9 bases that match TRBD1. The CDR3 runs 16 residues. V lost 2 bases, J lost 7 bases, and 11 bases stayed unmatched. Germline-derived CDR1 and CDR2 are LNHDA and SQIVND (reference sequence). For the CDR3, the DNA is TGTGCCAGTAGTATACCGAGGACAGGGGTCCTTGGTGGCTACACCTTC. It is translated as CASSIPRTGVLGGYTF. Looking up the rest from reference TRBV19 and TRBJ1-2 gives the full variable domain: DGGITQSPKYLFRKEGQNVTLSCEQNLNHDAMYWYRQDPGQGLRLIYYSQIVNDFQKGDIAEGYSVSREKKESFPLTVTSAQKNPTAFYLCASSIPRTGVLGGYTFGSGTRLTVV.

The sample holds a few counts of this clone. This chain links TRBV6-6 with TRBJ1-5, with no clear D. This CDR3 contains 15 residues. The germline V and J ends were trimmed by 2 bases and 0 bases, with 8 bases remaining between them. Per germline, CDR1 MNHNY and CDR2 SVGAGI (reference sequence). The CDR3: CASSYELGSNQPQHF. CDR3 nucleotides: TGTGCCAGCAGTTACGAACTCGGTAGCAATCAGCCCCAGCATTTT.

The V and J genes are TRBV11-2 and TRBJ1-1; D is unresolved. V was clipped by 6 bases and J by 2 bases, with 19 bases between them. CDR1 is SGHAT, CDR2 FQNNGV, per germline. This CDR3 comprises 16 residues. CDR3 sequence: CASRPSPPRVNTEAFF. CDR3 DNA: TGTGCCAGCAGGCCTAGCCCCCCAAGGGTAAACACTGAAGCTTTCTTT.

V gene TRBV9 combines with J gene TRBJ2-7; 8 bases agree with TRBD2. This CDR3 contains 16 residues. CDR1 and CDR2 (germline): SGDLS, YYNGEE. V shed 4 bases, J shed 4 bases, and the junction held 13 bases outside the gene matches. CDR3 residues: CASSLGTGGPPYEQYF. The CDR3 nucleotides read TGTGCCAGCAGCCTCGGGACGGGAGGGCCCCCTTACGAGCAGTACTTC.

CDR3 coding DNA: TGCGCCAGCAGCGCGAAACAGGTCCCGAACACTGAAGCTTTCTTT. Translated, it gives CASSAKQVPNTEAFF. V usage is TRBV5-1 and J usage is TRBJ1-1; weak D call: TRBD1 (5 bases). The V gene's germline CDR1 is SGHRS and CDR2 YFSETQ. This CDR3 spans 15 amino acids. V was shortened by 4 bases and J by 1 base, with 14 bases between the two germline ends.